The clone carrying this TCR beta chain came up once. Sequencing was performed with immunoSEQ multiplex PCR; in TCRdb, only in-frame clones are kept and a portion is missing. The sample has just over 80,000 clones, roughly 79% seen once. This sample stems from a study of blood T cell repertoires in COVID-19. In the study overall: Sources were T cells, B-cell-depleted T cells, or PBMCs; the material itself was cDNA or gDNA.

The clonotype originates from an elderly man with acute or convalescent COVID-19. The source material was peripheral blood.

The CDR3 DNA follows: TGTGCCAGCAGTTGCCGGACAGGGGAGAACACTGAAGCTTTCTTT. Translated, it gives CASSCRTGENTEAFF. This chain joins TRBV6-5 and TRBJ1-1; 9 nucleotides agree with TRBD1. The CDR3 has 15 amino acids. V was clipped by 4 bases and J by 1 base; unmatched bases: 4. Germline assignment: CDR1 MNHEY and CDR2 SVGAGI.